This TCR beta chain comes out of a study of OX40 agonist ivuxolimab in advanced cancers. Study-wide background: Patients were infused with ivuxolimab every 2 weeks at 0.01 to 10 mg/kg. Patients receiving dose escalation had hepatocellular carcinoma, melanoma, renal cell or head and neck cancer.

The CDR3 runs to 14 residues. Germline assignment: CDR1 MNHNY and CDR2 SVGAGI (reference sequence). Unmatched junction bases numbered 11, after V lost 10 bases and J lost 3 bases. Profiling relied on immunoSEQ multiplex PCR, and the TCRdb table lists in-frame clones only, not all of them. The sample consists of around 69,000 clones, approximately 83% of them appearing once. Sequencing used CD4+ or CD8+ T cells sorted from blood, obtained in a trial of the OX40 agonist ivuxolimab. V is TRBV6-6 and J is TRBJ2-7; 8 nucleotides match TRBD2. This TCR derives from an adult with an advanced solid tumor such as melanoma, head and neck, liver or kidney cancer. The CDR3 loop is CATGRGGRIYEQYF. The CDR3 DNA is TGTGCCACCGGACGGGGCGGGAGGATCTACGAGCAGTACTTC.